One T cell receptor (beta chain) is described in this entry. The antigen is unknown. The assay was immunoSEQ multiplex PCR, and TCRdb's table has in-frame clones only and misses some. The data contain about 30,000 clones, nearly 95% of them singletons. This sample's time point: before natalizumab initiation. The ends were cut back, 5 bases at V and 2 bases at J, with 16 bases in the middle. This CDR3 spans 15 amino acids. Germline V CDR1 and CDR2: SGHRS, YFSETQ. These data come from a study of multiple sclerosis patients with progressive multifocal leukoencephalopathy. General study findings and limits: Most PML patients had lower entropy, suggesting less diverse TRB repertoires.

The sequenced sample consisted of PBMCs. This clonotype was sampled from a young man with multiple sclerosis. V usage is TRBV5-1 and J usage is TRBJ2-5; D perhaps matches TRBD1 (6 bases). The CDR3 DNA sequence: TGCGCCAGCAGTTTTAGGGGGTTAACTCAAGAGACCCAGTACTTC. It is translated as CASSFRGLTQETQYF.